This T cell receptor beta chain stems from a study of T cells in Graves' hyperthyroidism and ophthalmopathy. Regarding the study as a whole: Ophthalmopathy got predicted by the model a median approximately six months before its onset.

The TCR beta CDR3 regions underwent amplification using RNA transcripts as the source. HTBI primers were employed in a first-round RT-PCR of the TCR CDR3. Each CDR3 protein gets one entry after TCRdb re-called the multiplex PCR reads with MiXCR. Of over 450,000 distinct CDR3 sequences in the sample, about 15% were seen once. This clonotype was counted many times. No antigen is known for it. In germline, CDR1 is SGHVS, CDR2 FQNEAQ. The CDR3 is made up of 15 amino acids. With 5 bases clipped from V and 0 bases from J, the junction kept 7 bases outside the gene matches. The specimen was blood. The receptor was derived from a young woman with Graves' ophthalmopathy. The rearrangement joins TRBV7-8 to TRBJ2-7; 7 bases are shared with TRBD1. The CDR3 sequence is CASSDRQGPSYEQYF. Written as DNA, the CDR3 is TGTGCCAGCAGCGATCGACAGGGTCCCTCCTACGAGCAGTACTTC. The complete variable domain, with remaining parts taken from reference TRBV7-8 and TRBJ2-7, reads GAGVSQSPRYKVAKRGQDVALRCDPISGHVSLFWYQQALGQGPEFLTYFQNEAQLDKSGLPSDRFFAERPEGSVSTLKIQRTQQEDSAVYLCASSDRQGPSYEQYFGPGTRLTVT.